Listed below are T cell receptor delta chains from one sample, sequenced in a study of gamma-delta T cells after stem cell transplantation. TCRdb reanalysed the RT-PCR reads with CATT. The sample records approximately 1,300 delta-chain clones, approximately 15% being singletons. The sample taken for sequencing was gamma-delta T cells. These receptors were collected from a human donor. It is not recorded whose cells these are; they may come from a transplant donor. Each CDR3 is given with its conserved first and last residue. The D gene is left open where the match is weak. Not every row has a clone size; where given, it reads once, few, many or a size class.

V gene,D gene,J gene,clone size,CDR3 length,CDR3 DNA,CDR3 protein
TRDV2,NA,TRDJ1,NA,20,TGTGCCTGTGACACCCTGGTTTTCTCCGACTTACTGGAGGACACCGATAAACTCATCTTT,CACDTLVFSDLLEDTDKLIF
TRDV2,NA,TRDJ3,medium-sized,20,TGTGCCTGTGACAAACTCGGGGAGCCTAATAGCTCCTGGGACACCCGACAGATGTTTTTC,CACDKLGEPNSSWDTRQMFF
TRDV2,TRDD2,TRDJ1,few,14,TGTGCCTGTGAATCGTTTCCTACGGCCGATAAACTCATCTTT,CACESFPTADKLIF
TRDV2,TRDD3,TRDJ1,few,18,TGTGCCTGTGACACCTTGACGGGGGGATACGCGTACACCGATAAACTCATCTTT,CACDTLTGGYAYTDKLIF
TRDV2,TRDD3,TRDJ1,NA,16,TGTGCCTGTGACACCCTACTGGGGGATACAACCGATAAACTCATCTTT,CACDTLLGDTTDKLIF
TRDV2,TRDD3,TRDJ1,few,20,TGTGCCTGTGACCCGATTCCCCGCGTCGTACTGGGGGCCCCTACCGATAAACTCATCTTT,CACDPIPRVVLGAPTDKLIF
TRDV2,TRDD3,TRDJ1,NA,15,TGTGCCTGTGACATACTGGGGGATACAACCGATAAACTCATCTTT,CACDILGDTTDKLIF
TRDV2,TRDD3,TRDJ1,few,16,TGTGCCTGTGACACCCTGGGGGATACTGGTCCCGATAAACTCATCTTT,CACDTLGDTGPDKLIF
TRDV2,TRDD3,TRDJ1,NA,16,TGTGCCTGTGACGACCTACTGGGGGATACAACCGATAAACTCATCTTT,CACDDLLGDTTDKLIF
TRDV2,TRDD3,TRDJ1,few,17,TGTGCCTGTGACACCCTGACTGGGGGACTGTACACCGATAAACTCATCTTT,CACDTLTGGLYTDKLIF
TRDV2,TRDD3,TRDJ1,large,21,TGTGCCTGTGACACCCTCCCCTCTAGTACTGGGGGGGCACCCTACACCGATAAACTCATCTTT,CACDTLPSSTGGAPYTDKLIF
TRDV2,TRDD3,TRDJ1,few,18,TGTGCCTGTGACACCGTGAATGGGGGATTGGCCCGCACCGATAAACTCATCTTT,CACDTVNGGLARTDKLIF
TRDV2,TRDD3,TRDJ1,few,15,TGTGCCTGTGACAGACTCGTGGGGGATGCCGATAAACTCATCTTT,CACDRLVGDADKLIF
TRDV2,TRDD3,TRDJ1,few,16,TGTGCCTGTGACACCCTACTGGGGGATACCGCCGATAAACTCATCTTT,CACDTLLGDTADKLIF
TRDV3,TRDD3,TRDJ1,NA,17,TGTGCCTGGAAGACTAGGGAAACTGGGGGATACACCGATAAACTCATCTTT,CAWKTRETGGYTDKLIF
TRDV2,TRDD3,TRDJ3,NA,21,TGTGCCTGTTGCTCGATGGGTACTGGGGGATTCGTATCCTGGGACACCCGACAGATGTTTTTC,CACCSMGTGGFVSWDTRQMFF
TRDV2,TRDD3,TRDJ1,few,14,TGTGCCAGCTTCCCACTGGGGGACACCGATAAACTCATCTTT,CASFPLGDTDKLIF
TRDV2,NA,TRDJ1,large,17,TGTGCCTGTGATTCTCTCGGGGTCCTTTCGCTAAACGATAAACTCATCTTT,CACDSLGVLSLNDKLIF
TRDV2,TRDD3,TRDJ1,NA,18,TGTGCCTGTGACTCCGTAGAACTTCCTGGGGGATATACCGATAAACTCATCTTT,CACDSVELPGGYTDKLIF
TRDV2,TRDD3,TRDJ1,NA,17,TGTGCCTGTGACGCAGCTGGGGGATTGGCCCGCACCGATAAACTCATCTTT,CACDAAGGLARTDKLIF
TRDV2,NA,TRDJ1,NA,17,TGTGCCTGTGACACCGTGGACAAAGGGGGTGGGCCCGATAAACTCATCTTT,CACDTVDKGGGPDKLIF
TRDV3,TRDD3,TRDJ1,medium-sized,14,TGTGCCACCAGCCTTCTGGGGGATTCCGATAAACTCATCTTT,CATSLLGDSDKLIF